The following is a T cell receptor (beta chain) sequence with its context. Its antigen is not known. Other nucleotide sequences in the sample specify the same CDR3. 60 Vbeta and 13 Jbeta primers were used in PCR. Clones were sequenced by immunoSEQ multiplex PCR, and TCRdb holds only the in-frame ones, with some missing. The table records 100,000 to 150,000 clones, about three quarters of them present only once. This record belongs to a study of cytomegalovirus exposure and HLA in healthy donors. Trimming removed 0 bases from V and 5 bases from J; junction bases left unmatched: 7. Germline assignment: CDR1 SGHRS and CDR2 YFSETQ. The CDR3 consists of 15 residues. Notes on the study in general: Per a prior analysis, the majority of TCR beta V segments were productive roughly 90% or roughly 30% of the time.

The rearrangement uses TRBV5-1 and TRBJ2-7, with 8 bases lining up with TRBD1. Sequenced sample: PBMCs. This TCR came from a woman aged 18 to 35 in good health and CMV-seronegative. The CDR3, as DNA: TGCGCCAGCAGCTTGGCCGGGCAGGGGGCCAACGAGCAGTACTTC. Translation: CASSLAGQGANEQYF.